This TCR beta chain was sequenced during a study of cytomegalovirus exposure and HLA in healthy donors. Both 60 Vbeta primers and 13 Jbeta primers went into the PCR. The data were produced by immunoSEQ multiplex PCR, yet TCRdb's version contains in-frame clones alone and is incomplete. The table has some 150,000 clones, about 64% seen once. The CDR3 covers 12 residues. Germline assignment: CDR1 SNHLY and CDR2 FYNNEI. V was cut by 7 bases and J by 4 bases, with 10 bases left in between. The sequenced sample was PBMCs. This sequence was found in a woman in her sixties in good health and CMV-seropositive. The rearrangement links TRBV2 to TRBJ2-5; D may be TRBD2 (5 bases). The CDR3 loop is CASMERTETQYF. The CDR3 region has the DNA TGTGCCAGCATGGAGCGGACAGAGACCCAGTACTTC. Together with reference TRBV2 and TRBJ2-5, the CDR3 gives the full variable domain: EPEVTQTPSHQVTQMGQEVILRCVPISNHLYFYWYRQILGQKVEFLVSFYNNEISEKSEIFDDQFSVERPDGSNFTLKIRSTKLEDSAMYFCASMERTETQYFGPGTRLLVL.